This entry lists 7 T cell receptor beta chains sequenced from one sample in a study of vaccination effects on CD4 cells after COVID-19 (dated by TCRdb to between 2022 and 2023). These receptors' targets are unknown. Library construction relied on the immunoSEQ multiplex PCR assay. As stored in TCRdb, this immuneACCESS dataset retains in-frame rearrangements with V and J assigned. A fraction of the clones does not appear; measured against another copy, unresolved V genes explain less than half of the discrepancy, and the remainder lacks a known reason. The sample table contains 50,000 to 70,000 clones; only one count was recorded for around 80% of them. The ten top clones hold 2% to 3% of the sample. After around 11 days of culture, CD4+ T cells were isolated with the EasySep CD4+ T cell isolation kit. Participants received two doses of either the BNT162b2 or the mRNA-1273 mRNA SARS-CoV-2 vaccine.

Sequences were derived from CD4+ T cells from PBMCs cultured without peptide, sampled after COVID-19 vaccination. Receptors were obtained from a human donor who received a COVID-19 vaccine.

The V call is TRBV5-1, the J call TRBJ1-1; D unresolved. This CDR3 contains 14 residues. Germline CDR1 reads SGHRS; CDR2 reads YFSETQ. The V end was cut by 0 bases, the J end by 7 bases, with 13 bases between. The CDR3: CASSLGAGYSEAFF. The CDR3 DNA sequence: TGCGCCAGCAGCTTGGGGGCTGGGTACAGTGAAGCTTTCTTT.

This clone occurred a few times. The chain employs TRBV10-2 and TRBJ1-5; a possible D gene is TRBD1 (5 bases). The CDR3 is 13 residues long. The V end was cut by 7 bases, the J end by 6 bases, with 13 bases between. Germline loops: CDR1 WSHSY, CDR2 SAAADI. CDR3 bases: TGCGCCAGCACCTCCTTGGGGCCTCAGCCCCAGCATTTT. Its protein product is CASTSLGPQPQHF.

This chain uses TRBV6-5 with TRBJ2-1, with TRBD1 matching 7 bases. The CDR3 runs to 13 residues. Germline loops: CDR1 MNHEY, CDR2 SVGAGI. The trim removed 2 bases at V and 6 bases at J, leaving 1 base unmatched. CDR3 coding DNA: TGTGCCAGCAGTTACCGGGACAGCAATGAGCAGTTCTTC. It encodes CASSYRDSNEQFF.

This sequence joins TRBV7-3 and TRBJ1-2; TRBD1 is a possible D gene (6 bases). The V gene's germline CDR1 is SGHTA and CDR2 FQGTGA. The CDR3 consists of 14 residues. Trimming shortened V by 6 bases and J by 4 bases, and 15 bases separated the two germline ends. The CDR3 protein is CASRRTGSAYGYTF. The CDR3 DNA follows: TGTGCCAGCAGACGTACAGGGTCGGCCTATGGCTACACCTTC. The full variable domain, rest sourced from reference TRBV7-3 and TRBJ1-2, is GAGVSQTPSNKVTEKGKYVELRCDPISGHTALYWYRQSLGQGPEFLIYFQGTGAADDSGLPNDRFFAVRPEGSVSTLKIQRTERGDSAVYLCASRRTGSAYGYTFGSGTRLTVV.

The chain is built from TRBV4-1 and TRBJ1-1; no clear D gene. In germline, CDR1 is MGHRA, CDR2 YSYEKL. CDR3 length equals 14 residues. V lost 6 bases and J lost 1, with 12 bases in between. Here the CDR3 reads CASRGRTKNTEAFF. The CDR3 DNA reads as TGCGCCAGCAGAGGCCGGACGAAGAACACTGAAGCTTTCTTT.

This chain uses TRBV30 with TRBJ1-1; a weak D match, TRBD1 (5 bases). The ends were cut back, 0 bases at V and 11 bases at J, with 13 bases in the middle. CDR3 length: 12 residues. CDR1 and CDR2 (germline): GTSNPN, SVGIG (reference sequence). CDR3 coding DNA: TGTGCCTGGAGTGTCCGACAGTGGCAGGCTTTCTTT. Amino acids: CAWSVRQWQAFF.

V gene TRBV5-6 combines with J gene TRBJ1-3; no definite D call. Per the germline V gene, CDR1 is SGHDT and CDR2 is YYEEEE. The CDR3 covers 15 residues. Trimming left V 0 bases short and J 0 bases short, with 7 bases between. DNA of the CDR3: TGTGCCAGCAGCTTGGCGCCTATCTCTGGAAACACCATATATTTT. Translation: CASSLAPISGNTIYF.